This T cell receptor beta chain comes out of a study of T-cell memory formation after mild COVID-19. Study-level results: Pre-infection memory already had some responding clones, implying cross-reactive memory joined.

This clonotype was recorded at least ten times. No antigen is known for it. TCRdb reprocessed the 5' RACE reads with MiXCR, giving one entry per CDR3 protein. The sample consists of 15,000 to 20,000 distinct CDR3 sequences, over 20% of them appearing once. Per the germline V gene, CDR1 is DFQATT and CDR2 is SNEGSKA (reference sequence). This CDR3 is 15 amino acids long. Deletions cut 6 bases from V and 5 bases from J, with 23 bases between. Sequenced: PBMCs or a T cell subset sorted from them (not recorded which). The chain uses TRBV20-1 and TRBJ2-7; D assignment may be TRBD1 or TRBD2 (6 bases each). The sequence came from a man between 18 and 29 years old who had mild COVID-19 (a few samples of this study predate the infection). Cell type and time point are not known. CDR3 bases: TGCAGTGCCGAGGGTGAGGACAGCCGGAGGGACGAGCAGTACTTC. Protein sequence: CSAEGEDSRRDEQYF.